One sample yielded the 6 T cell receptor beta chains listed below, sequenced in a study of graft-versus-host responses after intestinal transplantation. Sequencing was performed with immunoSEQ multiplex PCR; in TCRdb, only in-frame clones are kept and a portion is missing. Of tens of thousands of clones listed, 92% were seen once; the top ten hold 2% to 2.5%. These receptors are not linked to any known antigen. Material: unstimulated CD4+ T cells sorted from spleen or lymph node cells, obtained before transplant. These receptors came from a human donor who was the organ donor for an intestinal transplant.

This clone was seen a single time. This rearrangement joins TRBV6-4 to TRBJ2-1; 13 positions agree with TRBD2. CDR3 size: 17 residues. Trimming took 0 bases from V and 4 from J; bases not matched to a gene: 3. Per germline, CDR1 MRHNA and CDR2 SNTAGT. Written as DNA, the CDR3 is TGTGCCAGCAGTGACTCAGAGACTAGCGGGAGGTACAATGAGCAGTTCTTC. Encoded protein: CASSDSETSGRYNEQFF.

The genes are TRBV6-1 and TRBJ2-4; 8 bases are shared with TRBD1. The CDR3 extends over 15 amino acids. The germline gives CDR1 MNHNS, CDR2 SASEGT. Trimming removed 6 bases from V and 3 bases from J; junction bases left unmatched: 7. CDR3 region: CASSSAGTGKNIQYF. As DNA, the CDR3 is TGTGCCAGCAGCTCGGCAGGGACAGGCAAAAACATTCAGTACTTC.

This chain uses TRBV4-2 with TRBJ1-1, with a weak D call TRBD1 (5 bases). The germline gives CDR1 LGHNA, CDR2 YNFKEQ. The CDR3 consists of 15 residues. Trimming left V 0 bases short and J 5 bases short, with 13 bases between. The CDR3 nucleotides are TGTGCCAGCAGCCAAGATCCAGGGCGGGGGACTGAAGCTTTCTTT. Translating gives CASSQDPGRGTEAFF.

The chain is built from TRBV28 and TRBJ2-3, with 13 positions matching TRBD2. From germline, CDR1 is MDHEN and CDR2 SYDVKM. The CDR3 runs to 16 residues. V dropped 4 bases and J dropped 4; count of bases not matched to a gene: 5. The CDR3 nucleotides read TGTGCCAGCAGTTGGACTAGCGGGAGCGGGGCAGATACGCAGTATTTT. It yields the protein CASSWTSGSGADTQYF.

The rearrangement uses TRBV4-3 and TRBJ2-3, with D possibly TRBD2 on 6 matching bases. The germline gives CDR1 LGHNA, CDR2 YSLEER. CDR3 length: 16 residues. The V and J ends lost 0 bases and 0 bases respectively, with 10 bases between them. The DNA for the CDR3 is TGCGCCAGCAGCCAAGATGGAGGGGCTAGCACAGATACGCAGTATTTT. As protein: CASSQDGGASTDTQYF.

This chain uses TRBV11-2 with TRBJ2-5, with 8 bases aligning to TRBD2. This CDR3 is built from 13 residues. Looked up from germline, CDR1 is SGHAT and CDR2 is FQNNGV. V trimming: 6 bases; J trimming: 1 base; junction bases outside the gene matches: 1. CDR3 nucleotide sequence: TGTGCCAGCAGAGGACTAGCCCAAGAGACCCAGTACTTC. Residues: CASRGLAQETQYF.